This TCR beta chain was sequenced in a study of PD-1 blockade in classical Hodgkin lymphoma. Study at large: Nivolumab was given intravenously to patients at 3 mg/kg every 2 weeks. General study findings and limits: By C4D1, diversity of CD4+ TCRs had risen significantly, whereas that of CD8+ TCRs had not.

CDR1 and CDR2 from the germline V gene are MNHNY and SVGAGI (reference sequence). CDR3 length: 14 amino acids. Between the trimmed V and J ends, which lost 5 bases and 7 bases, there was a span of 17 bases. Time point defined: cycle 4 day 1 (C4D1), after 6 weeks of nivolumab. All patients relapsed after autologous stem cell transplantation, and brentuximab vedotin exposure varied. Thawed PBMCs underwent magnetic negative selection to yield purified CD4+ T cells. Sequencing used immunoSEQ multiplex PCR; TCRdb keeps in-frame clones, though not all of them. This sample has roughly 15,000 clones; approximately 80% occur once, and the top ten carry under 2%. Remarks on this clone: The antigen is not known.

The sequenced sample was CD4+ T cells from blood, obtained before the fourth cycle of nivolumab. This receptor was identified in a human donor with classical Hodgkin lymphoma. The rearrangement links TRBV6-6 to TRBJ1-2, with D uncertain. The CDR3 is CASSTPQELVGYTF. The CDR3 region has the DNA TGTGCCAGCAGTACACCCCAGGAGTTAGTTGGCTACACCTTC.